This TCR beta chain was captured in a study of blood T cell repertoires in COVID-19. Across the study: Specimens from acute and convalescent COVID-19 originated in the United States, Italy and Spain.

Authors' analysis steps: Reference gene primers were amplified, and this amplification served to estimate nucleated cell counts. Only in-frame clones appear in the TCRdb table, and some are missing; sequencing was by immunoSEQ multiplex PCR. The D gene and trimming were derived from the DNA, and the V and J assignments and clone size from that table. The profile shows 150,000 to 200,000 clones, about 87% of them singletons. V lost 2 bases and J lost 7, with 23 bases in between. The germline V gene has CDR1 SNHLY and CDR2 FYNNEI. This CDR3 comprises 18 residues. This receptor was obtained from a man between 35 and 55 years old with active or convalescent COVID-19. What was sequenced was peripheral blood. The chain combines TRBV2 with TRBJ1-4; D possibly corresponds to TRBD1 (6 bases). The CDR3 nucleotides are TGTGCCAGCAGTGAACAGATCACAGGGAAGGGACACGGTGAAAAACTGTTTTTT. Translated, it gives CASSEQITGKGHGEKLFF. The full variable domain, in which reference TRBV2 and TRBJ1-4 provide the parts outside the CDR3, is EPEVTQTPSHQVTQMGQEVILRCVPISNHLYFYWYRQILGQKVEFLVSFYNNEISEKSEIFDDQFSVERPDGSNFTLKIRSTKLEDSAMYFCASSEQITGKGHGEKLFFGSGTQLSVL.